Listed here are 24 T cell receptor beta chains from one sample, sequenced in a study of blood T cell repertoires in COVID-19. Produced via immunoSEQ multiplex PCR; TCRdb's table is partial and in-frame only. The sample lists about 190,000 clones, more than 75% occurring once. Material for sequencing was peripheral blood. These receptor sequences come from a human donor in a cohort sampled during active COVID-19.

This chain uses TRBV6-5 with TRBJ2-3; 9 nucleotides agree with TRBD2. V trimming: 7 bases; J trimming: 4 bases; junction bases outside the gene matches: 6. The CDR3 covers 14 residues. Germline CDR1 reads MNHEY; CDR2 reads SVGAGI. The CDR3 DNA sequence: TGTGCCAGCATGCGGGGGGGGGCGGCAGATACGCAGTATTTT. Its protein is CASMRGGAADTQYF.

This sequence joins TRBV20-1 and TRBJ1-2; D might be TRBD1 (6 bases). CDR1 is DFQATT, CDR2 SNEGSKA, per germline (reference sequence). V lost 5 bases to trimming and J lost 3 bases, with 7 bases between them. This CDR3 region has 11 residues. This CDR3 reads CSAHRDYGYTF. CDR3 sequence (DNA): TGCAGTGCTCACAGGGACTATGGCTACACCTTC.

The chain recombines TRBV5-1 with TRBJ1-2, with 9 bases identical to TRBD1. The trim removed 3 bases at V and 6 bases at J, leaving 6 bases unmatched. The CDR3 extends over 14 amino acids. Germline V lookup: CDR1 SGHRS, CDR2 YFSETQ. This CDR3 is CASSWTGTGNGYTF. CDR3 sequence (DNA): TGCGCCAGCAGCTGGACAGGGACAGGGAATGGCTACACCTTC.

This chain uses TRBV7-9 with TRBJ2-2; TRBD2 aligns across 9 bases. This CDR3 has 15 residues. The germline gives CDR1 SEHNR, CDR2 FQNEAQ (reference sequence). Trimming cost V 8 bases and J 3 bases; bases outside gene matches: 7. The CDR3 spells CASLSGSSYTGELFF. The CDR3 DNA reads TGTGCCAGCCTTAGCGGGAGCTCCTACACCGGGGAGCTGTTTTTT.

The chain links TRBV11-2 to TRBJ2-2, with a tentative D call TRBD2 (6 bases). Germline V CDR1 and CDR2: SGHAT, FQNNGV. This CDR3 comprises 16 residues. Trimming removed 5 bases from V and 4 bases from J, with 17 bases in between. The CDR3 nucleotides read TGTGCCAGCAGCCAAACCGGGGGACGGAGCACCGGGGAGCTGTTTTTT. Translated: CASSQTGGRSTGELFF.

The CDR3 bases are TGTGCCAGCAGTGCGATTGCGGGAGTAACCCCCTCCTACAATGAGCAGTTCTTC. Protein sequence: CASSAIAGVTPSYNEQFF. The chain links TRBV2 to TRBJ2-1, with 7 bases matching TRBD2. With 4 bases clipped from V and 0 bases from J, the junction kept 12 bases outside the gene matches. This CDR3 has 18 residues. Germline V gene lookup returns CDR1 SNHLY and CDR2 FYNNEI.

J is TRBJ2-7 and V is TRBV5-1; maybe TRBD2 (5 bases). Per the germline V gene, CDR1 is SGHRS and CDR2 is YFSETQ. V was trimmed by 4 bases and J by 2 bases, leaving 16 bases between them. The CDR3 is 15 residues long. CDR3 residues: CASSPEVGSPYEQYF. CDR3 nucleotide sequence: TGCGCCAGCAGCCCGGAGGTGGGGTCGCCCTACGAGCAGTACTTC.

The CDR3 region is CATSGPGGWDEQFF. The DNA of the CDR3 is TGTGCCACCAGTGGTCCGGGAGGGTGGGATGAGCAGTTCTTC. The J gene is TRBJ2-1, the V gene TRBV24-1; 8 bases align to TRBD2. V was pared by 5 bases and J by 8 bases, with 7 bases of the junction left unmatched. This CDR3 comprises 14 residues. Looked up from germline, CDR1 is KGHDR and CDR2 is SFDVKD.

This clone was found a few times. For the CDR3, the DNA is TGTGCCAGCAGCGTAGGGACAAACTATGGCTACACCTTC. Translating it yields CASSVGTNYGYTF. The chain carries TRBV9 and TRBJ1-2; tentative D call: TRBD1 (5 bases). This CDR3 spans 13 amino acids. Germline lookup yields CDR1 SGDLS and CDR2 YYNGEE. Between the trimmed V and J ends, which lost 0 bases and 2 bases, there was a span of 5 bases.

This clone occurred a few times. The gene calls are TRBV30 and TRBJ1-5; TRBD1 might be the D (6 bases). Trimming removed 0 bases at V and 6 bases at J, with 9 bases between. The length of the CDR3 is 13 residues. Germline CDR1 reads GTSNPN; CDR2 reads SVGIG (reference sequence). The CDR3 bases are TGTGCCTGGAGTGTAGGCAGGGGTCAGCCCCAGCATTTT. Amino acid sequence: CAWSVGRGQPQHF.

This chain connects TRBV5-1 to TRBJ2-1, with TRBD2 matching over 10 bases. V dropped 5 bases and J dropped 10; count of bases not matched to a gene: 12. The CDR3 is 15 residues long. In germline, CDR1 is SGHRS, CDR2 YFSETQ. CDR3 DNA: TGCGCCAGCAGGACCGGGACTAGCGACTATTTGGAGCAGTTCTTC. Translation: CASRTGTSDYLEQFF.

This rearrangement joins TRBV29-1 to TRBJ2-5, with TRBD1 matching over 8 bases. This CDR3 region has 11 residues. After removal of 7 bases from V and 3 bases from J, the junction contained 1 base not matched to a gene. CDR1 SQVTM and CDR2 ANQGSEA come from the germline V gene. CDR3 sequence reads: CSGGQEETQYF. As DNA, the CDR3 is TGCAGCGGGGGACAGGAAGAGACCCAGTACTTC.

V and J are TRBV2 and TRBJ2-1; 8 bases align to TRBD2. The germline gives CDR1 SNHLY, CDR2 FYNNEI. This CDR3 has 14 residues. After removal of 7 bases from V and 7 bases from J, the junction contained 9 bases not matched to a gene. The CDR3 region is CASTSGSGYNEQFF. CDR3 in DNA: TGTGCCAGCACCAGCGGGAGTGGATATAATGAGCAGTTCTTC.

J is TRBJ2-3 and V is TRBV5-8, with TRBD1 matching 8 bases. Trimming at V came to 4 bases and at J to 1 base, leaving 8 bases not matched to a gene. From germline, CDR1 is SGHTS and CDR2 YDEGEE. There are 16 residues in the CDR3. The CDR3 sequence is CASSPDRVLGTDTQYF. CDR3 nucleotides: TGTGCCAGCAGCCCGGACAGGGTGTTGGGCACAGATACGCAGTATTTT.

The chain links TRBV6-5 to TRBJ2-3, with D perhaps matching TRBD2 (6 bases). The V end was cut by 6 bases, the J end by 3 bases, with 16 bases between. The CDR3 is 15 amino acids. Germline CDR1 and CDR2: MNHEY and SVGAGI. The CDR3 DNA sequence: TGTGCCAGCAGGGAGGGTTCAGGGCTGACAGATACGCAGTATTTT. Translating it yields CASREGSGLTDTQYF.

This clone occurred once. This chain joins TRBV5-1 and TRBJ2-1; a possible D gene is TRBD2 (6 bases). Germline CDR1 SGHRS, CDR2 YFSETQ. The CDR3 covers 16 residues. V gave up 4 bases and J gave up 6 bases, with 20 bases separating them. The CDR3 loop reads CASSPRDPSEGNEQFF. The CDR3 DNA reads as TGCGCCAGCAGCCCGCGGGACCCTAGTGAAGGCAATGAGCAGTTCTTC.

This sequence joins TRBV4-2 and TRBJ2-7, with 14 bases matching TRBD2. The CDR3 totals 17 residues. Germline lookup yields CDR1 LGHNA and CDR2 YNFKEQ. The J segment lost 4 bases and the V segment lost 1 base, leaving 6 bases of the junction unmatched. The DNA of the CDR3 is TGTGCCAGCAGCCAAGTAACCGGGACTAGCGGGAGATACGAGCAGTACTTC. Translating it yields CASSQVTGTSGRYEQYF.

This chain links TRBV5-6 with TRBJ2-1; the match to TRBD1 covers 8 bases. The germline V gene has CDR1 SGHDT and CDR2 YYEEEE. The J segment lost 3 bases and the V segment lost 4 bases, leaving 6 bases of the junction unmatched. The CDR3 length is 15 residues. CDR3 coding DNA: TGTGCCAGCAGCGCCCCAGGGGGCAGCTACAATGAGCAGTTCTTC. Translation gives CASSAPGGSYNEQFF.

The chain combines TRBV6-6 with TRBJ1-4; D may be TRBD1 (6 bases). The CDR3 runs 14 residues. Germline V gene data show CDR1 as MNHNY and CDR2 as SVGAGI (reference sequence). V was clipped by 4 bases and J by 4 bases, with 10 bases between them. CDR3 DNA sequence: TGTGCCAGCAGTTCCGGGACACATAATGAAAAACTGTTTTTT. It translates to CASSSGTHNEKLFF.

V gene TRBV5-6 combines with J gene TRBJ2-7; 14 bases agree with TRBD2. Trimming cost V 3 bases and J 3 bases; bases outside gene matches: 8. Germline V gene sequence: CDR1 SGHDT, CDR2 YYEEEE. This CDR3 has 17 residues. The CDR3 is CASSWGTSGSRGYEQYF. The CDR3 region has the DNA TGTGCCAGCAGCTGGGGGACTAGCGGGAGCAGGGGCTACGAGCAGTACTTC.

This clone appeared a single time. This chain joins TRBV4-3 and TRBJ1-1; TRBD1 aligns across 9 bases. Unmatched junction bases numbered 10, after V lost 0 bases and J lost 11 bases. The CDR3 contains 15 residues. Germline CDR1 LGHNA, CDR2 YSLEER. The CDR3 DNA reads TGCGCCAGCAGCCAAGAGGGGACAGGGTCAAGTACGGCTTTCTTT. It encodes CASSQEGTGSSTAFF.

This chain links TRBV18 with TRBJ1-5, with 8 bases lining up with TRBD1. Germline CDR1 and CDR2: KGHSH and LQKENI. J gave up 2 bases and V 4 bases, and 10 bases lay outside the gene matches. The CDR3 loop spans 17 amino acids. CDR3 protein: CASSLGTGSFGNQPQHF. Here the CDR3 DNA reads TGTGCCAGCTCACTTGGGACAGGCAGTTTTGGCAATCAGCCCCAGCATTTT.

V gene TRBV5-1 combines with J gene TRBJ2-1; 7 bases align to TRBD1. Trimming removed 0 bases from V and 2 bases from J; junction bases left unmatched: 5. The CDR3 totals 16 residues. Germline lookup yields CDR1 SGHRS and CDR2 YFSETQ. The CDR3 DNA is TGCGCCAGCAGCTTGGGCAGCGACAGGGCCTACAATGAGCAGTTCTTC. Its translation is CASSLGSDRAYNEQFF. The entire variable domain, with the rest obtained from reference TRBV5-1 and TRBJ2-1, is as follows: KAGVTQTPRYLIKTRGQQVTLSCSPISGHRSVSWYQQTPGQGLQFLFEYFSETQRNKGNFPGRFSGRQFSNSRSEMNVSTLELGDSALYLCASSLGSDRAYNEQFFGPGTRLTVL.

This clone came up many times. CDR3 region: CASSSGSLGADTEAFF. The CDR3 bases are TGCGCCAGCAGCTCCGGGTCCTTGGGGGCAGATACTGAAGCTTTCTTT. J is TRBJ1-1 and V is TRBV5-1, with a tentative D call TRBD1 (6 bases). This CDR3 spans 16 amino acids. Germline V gene sequence: CDR1 SGHRS, CDR2 YFSETQ. Trimming took 3 bases from V and 5 from J, leaving 20 bases between them.